This T cell receptor (beta chain) was recorded in a study of preoperative IRX-2 immunotherapy in early breast cancer. The CDR3 runs to 17 residues. The germline V gene has CDR1 SGHNT and CDR2 YENEEA. V was clipped by 4 bases and J by 0 bases, with 17 bases between them. This table comes from immunoSEQ multiplex PCR, and its TCRdb copy is limited to in-frame clones, with some not included. This table has 20,000 to 25,000 clones, 85% to 95% appearing once. Regarding treatment: preoperative locoregional IRX-2 cytokine immunotherapy. Here the sequenced sample was tumor tissue, taken after IRX-2 immunotherapy. This receptor was obtained from a human donor with breast cancer. The J gene is TRBJ2-3, the V gene TRBV11-3; tentatively, D is TRBD2 (6 bases). The CDR3 nucleotides read TGTGCCAGCAGCTCCTCTTACGGACTAATAAGCACAGATACGCAGTATTTT. Its protein is CASSSSYGLISTDTQYF.